A selection of T cell receptor beta chains follows, all from one sample in a study of T cell repertoires in cytomegalovirus infection. The antigens for these receptors are not known. A single record per CDR3 protein comes from TCRdb applying MiXCR to the reads. The profile shows 680,000 or so distinct CDR3 sequences, roughly 36% of them singletons. Here the sequenced sample was cultured PBMCs, taken from culture after CMV antigen stimulation. The origin of the receptors is a human donor in good health (CMV status not recorded). Some clones in this sample may be carry-over from other donors' samples. Each CDR3 is given with its conserved first and last residue. Each record gives: J gene, V gene, D gene, clone size, CDR3 DNA, CDR3 protein. A D gene is named only where the DNA matches it firmly. Part of the rows lack a size; the others show once, few, many or a class for expanded clones.

j_call: TRBJ1-1
v_call: TRBV5-5
d_call: NA
clone_size: NA
cdr3_nt: TGTGCCAGCAGCTTGTTTTCGGCCCCGAACACTGAAGCTTTCTTT
cdr3_aa: CASSLFSAPNTEAFF

j_call: TRBJ2-1
v_call: TRBV20-1
d_call: TRBD1
clone_size: NA
cdr3_nt: TGCAGTGCTAGAGCGGGACAGCGTTACAATGAGCAGTTCTTC
cdr3_aa: CSARAGQRYNEQFF

j_call: TRBJ1-1
v_call: TRBV15
d_call: NA
clone_size: NA
cdr3_nt: TGTGCCACCAGTTGGGGCGCGACCACTGAAGCTTTCTTT
cdr3_aa: CATSWGATTEAFF

j_call: TRBJ2-2
v_call: TRBV11-2
d_call: NA
clone_size: many
cdr3_nt: TGTGCCAGCAGCTTTAGCGGAACCGGGGAGCTGTTTTTT
cdr3_aa: CASSFSGTGELFF

j_call: TRBJ1-3
v_call: TRBV6-1
d_call: NA
clone_size: few
cdr3_nt: TGTGCCAGCAGTTCACCGAGCTCTGGAAACACCATATATTTT
cdr3_aa: CASSSPSSGNTIYF

j_call: TRBJ2-5
v_call: TRBV15
d_call: NA
clone_size: few
cdr3_nt: TGTGCCACCAGCATCGACTCGCTGGAGACCCAGTACTTC
cdr3_aa: CATSIDSLETQYF

j_call: TRBJ2-1
v_call: TRBV5-1
d_call: NA
clone_size: NA
cdr3_nt: TGCGCCAGCAGCCCTCTGGGGGTAGGCTACAATGAGCAGTTCTTC
cdr3_aa: CASSPLGVGYNEQFF

j_call: TRBJ1-2
v_call: TRBV5-1
d_call: NA
clone_size: NA
cdr3_nt: TGCGCCAGCAGCTTGGTGGACGGTCGAGCTAACTATGGCTACACCTTC
cdr3_aa: CASSLVDGRANYGYTF

j_call: TRBJ1-1
v_call: TRBV5-1
d_call: NA
clone_size: few
cdr3_nt: TGCGCCAGCAGCTTGATTCCGGGGGAAACTGAAGCTTTCTTT
cdr3_aa: CASSLIPGETEAFF

j_call: TRBJ1-1
v_call: TRBV7-2
d_call: NA
clone_size: few
cdr3_nt: TGTGCCAGCAGCTCCGGACCCATGAACACTGAAGCTTTCTTT
cdr3_aa: CASSSGPMNTEAFF

j_call: TRBJ1-5
v_call: TRBV2
d_call: NA
clone_size: NA
cdr3_nt: TGTGCCAGCAGTGAAGTCGGCAGGGTATACAATCAGCCCCAGCATTTT
cdr3_aa: CASSEVGRVYNQPQHF

j_call: TRBJ2-3
v_call: TRBV20-1
d_call: TRBD2
clone_size: NA
cdr3_nt: TGCAGTGCTCCTCGATGGACTAGCGGGGACCCAGATACGCAGTATTTT
cdr3_aa: CSAPRWTSGDPDTQYF

j_call: TRBJ1-1
v_call: TRBV11-1
d_call: NA
clone_size: NA
cdr3_nt: TGTGCCAGCAGCTTAGGTGACGCGAGGGGCACTGAAGCTTTCTTT
cdr3_aa: CASSLGDARGTEAFF

j_call: TRBJ2-3
v_call: TRBV6-6
d_call: NA
clone_size: NA
cdr3_nt: TGTGCCAGCAGACGCGGGCAACCAGATACGCAGTATTTT
cdr3_aa: CASRRGQPDTQYF

j_call: TRBJ1-3
v_call: TRBV6-1
d_call: NA
clone_size: NA
cdr3_nt: TGTGCCAGCAGTGAAGCGGAGAGAAACACCATATATTTT
cdr3_aa: CASSEAERNTIYF

j_call: TRBJ2-1
v_call: TRBV14
d_call: TRBD1
clone_size: many
cdr3_nt: TGTGCCAGCAGCCAAGCAATTAGTAAGGGGACAGTATACAATGAGCAGTTCTTC
cdr3_aa: CASSQAISKGTVYNEQFF

j_call: TRBJ2-5
v_call: TRBV7-2
d_call: NA
clone_size: few
cdr3_nt: TGTGCCAGCAGCTTAGAGGGGTCTGTCACGGAGACCCAGTACTTC
cdr3_aa: CASSLEGSVTETQYF

j_call: TRBJ2-3
v_call: TRBV19
d_call: TRBD2
clone_size: few
cdr3_nt: TGTGCCAGTAGTATTGTGGGGACTAGAATCGCAGATACGCAGTATTTT
cdr3_aa: CASSIVGTRIADTQYF

j_call: TRBJ2-3
v_call: TRBV20-1
d_call: TRBD2
clone_size: NA
cdr3_nt: TGCAGTGCTAGAGGGGCTCGGGAGGGCGAAGATACGCAGTATTTT
cdr3_aa: CSARGAREGEDTQYF

j_call: TRBJ2-3
v_call: TRBV28
d_call: NA
clone_size: few
cdr3_nt: TGTGCCAGCAGCCCGGGATTCAACGATCCCACAGATACGCAGTATTTT
cdr3_aa: CASSPGFNDPTDTQYF

j_call: TRBJ1-2
v_call: TRBV5-6
d_call: TRBD1
clone_size: few
cdr3_nt: TGTGCCAGCAGCAAGGGGACAGCTAACTATGGCTACACCTTC
cdr3_aa: CASSKGTANYGYTF

j_call: TRBJ2-1
v_call: TRBV18
d_call: NA
clone_size: NA
cdr3_nt: TGTGCCAGCTCACCGTCCGGGACTGGACACAATGAGCAGTTCTTC
cdr3_aa: CASSPSGTGHNEQFF

j_call: TRBJ2-1
v_call: TRBV12-3/TRBV12-4
d_call: NA
clone_size: NA
cdr3_nt: TGTGCCAGCAGCCCCGTCTACAATGAGCAGTTCTTC
cdr3_aa: CASSPVYNEQFF

j_call: TRBJ2-1
v_call: TRBV5-1
d_call: TRBD2
clone_size: NA
cdr3_nt: TGCGCCAGCAGCTCCGGGGGACTAGCGGAGGCCCCTGGGCAGTTCTTC
cdr3_aa: CASSSGGLAEAPGQFF

j_call: TRBJ2-1
v_call: TRBV7-9
d_call: NA
clone_size: once
cdr3_nt: TGTGCCAGCAGCTTCAGCCGGCCAGGGAAGAATGAGCAGTTCTTC
cdr3_aa: CASSFSRPGKNEQFF

j_call: TRBJ2-2
v_call: TRBV6-5
d_call: NA
clone_size: NA
cdr3_nt: TGTGCCAGCAGTTATCCCCCTACCGGGGAGCTGTTTTTT
cdr3_aa: CASSYPPTGELFF

j_call: TRBJ1-4
v_call: TRBV28
d_call: NA
clone_size: few
cdr3_nt: TGTGCCAGCAGTATAGGAGGCCTCAATGAAAAACTGTTTTTT
cdr3_aa: CASSIGGLNEKLFF

j_call: TRBJ2-1
v_call: TRBV12-3/TRBV12-4
d_call: TRBD2
clone_size: NA
cdr3_nt: TGTGCCAGCAGTTTACGGTCGACTAGCGGGGGAGGTGAGCAGTTCTTC
cdr3_aa: CASSLRSTSGGGEQFF

j_call: TRBJ1-2
v_call: TRBV18
d_call: NA
clone_size: few
cdr3_nt: TGTGCCAGCTCACCCGACAGCTCCTTGAATGGCTACACCTTC
cdr3_aa: CASSPDSSLNGYTF

j_call: TRBJ1-1
v_call: TRBV7-9
d_call: NA
clone_size: many
cdr3_nt: TGTGCCAGCAGCCCCATCGTGGCGAACACTGAAGCTTTCTTT
cdr3_aa: CASSPIVANTEAFF

j_call: TRBJ2-2
v_call: TRBV7-2
d_call: NA
clone_size: many
cdr3_nt: TGTGCCAGCAGCTCCCCTTTTATTTCGGCGAACACCGGGGAGCTGTTTTTT
cdr3_aa: CASSSPFISANTGELFF

j_call: TRBJ2-1
v_call: TRBV27
d_call: TRBD1
clone_size: few
cdr3_nt: TGTGCCAGCAGTGCGCGACAGGGGAAAACAAACAATGAGCAGTTCTTC
cdr3_aa: CASSARQGKTNNEQFF

j_call: TRBJ2-1
v_call: TRBV20-1
d_call: NA
clone_size: NA
cdr3_nt: TGCAGCGAATCCGCGGGGTTTTACAATGAGCAGTTCTTC
cdr3_aa: CSESAGFYNEQFF

j_call: TRBJ1-1
v_call: TRBV20-1
d_call: NA
clone_size: once
cdr3_nt: TGCAGTGCTAGAGAGGGACACAGGAACACTGAAGCTTTCTTT
cdr3_aa: CSAREGHRNTEAFF

j_call: TRBJ2-7
v_call: TRBV6-2/TRBV6-3
d_call: NA
clone_size: few
cdr3_nt: TGTGCCACCCTAACCGGGACGTCGGAGGAGCAGTACTTC
cdr3_aa: CATLTGTSEEQYF

j_call: TRBJ2-7
v_call: TRBV7-6
d_call: NA
clone_size: NA
cdr3_nt: TGTGCCAGCAGCCCCACGGGTGATGCCGGGCGAGAGCAGTACTTC
cdr3_aa: CASSPTGDAGREQYF

j_call: TRBJ2-7
v_call: TRBV12-3/TRBV12-4
d_call: NA
clone_size: many
cdr3_nt: TGTGCCAGCAGCCGCGGAGACAGGTTCTACGAGCAGTACTTC
cdr3_aa: CASSRGDRFYEQYF

j_call: TRBJ1-5
v_call: TRBV7-8
d_call: NA
clone_size: NA
cdr3_nt: TGTGCCAGCAGCTTGGGGGGCACAGGGCGACATCAGCCCCAGCATTTT
cdr3_aa: CASSLGGTGRHQPQHF

j_call: TRBJ1-3
v_call: TRBV29-1
d_call: NA
clone_size: NA
cdr3_nt: TGCAGCGTCAACTCCCCTGGAAACACCATATATTTT
cdr3_aa: CSVNSPGNTIYF

j_call: TRBJ1-5
v_call: TRBV20-1
d_call: NA
clone_size: NA
cdr3_nt: TGCAGTGCTAGAGAACGAAGAGGAGCTGAGCCCCAGCATTTT
cdr3_aa: CSARERRGAEPQHF

j_call: TRBJ1-4
v_call: TRBV5-5
d_call: NA
clone_size: NA
cdr3_nt: TGTGCCAGCAGCTCTCAATGGACAGCTCTTAATGAAAAACTGTTTTTT
cdr3_aa: CASSSQWTALNEKLFF